The rows below give T cell receptor beta chains drawn from one sample of a study of cytomegalovirus exposure and HLA in healthy donors. Sequencing used immunoSEQ multiplex PCR; TCRdb keeps in-frame clones, though not all of them. This repertoire shows about 100,000 clones, around 80% found once; its top ten account for more than 3%. The sample consisted of PBMCs. These receptors all come from a woman in her forties in good health and CMV-seronegative. The CDR3 runs from the conserved cysteine through the conserved F or W. D genes are given only for firm matches. Clone size is given for some rows only: seen once, a few or many times, or a class if the clone is expanded.

clone_size	d_call	v_call	j_call	cdr3_nt	cdr3_aa
NA	NA	TRBV20-1	TRBJ2-1	TGCAGTGCTACCAGGGAAGATGAGCAGTTCTTC	CSATREDEQFF
NA	TRBD1	TRBV6-7	TRBJ1-5	TGTGCCAGCAAGCCGGGGACAGGGGGCTTTTGGAGCAATCAGCCCCAGCATTTT	CASKPGTGGFWSNQPQHF
few	NA	TRBV6-1	TRBJ1-5	TGTGCCAGCACGGTTCGGGGGGCCAATCAGCCCCAGCATTTT	CASTVRGANQPQHF
NA	NA	TRBV7-2	TRBJ2-1	TGTGCCAGCAGCTTATGGGACGGGAGGCAGTTCTTC	CASSLWDGRQFF
few	TRBD1	TRBV5-6	TRBJ2-7	TGTGCCAGCAGCCCCCGGCCCGGAACAGGGGCCTACGAGCAGTACTTC	CASSPRPGTGAYEQYF
NA	TRBD1	TRBV19	TRBJ1-1	TGTGCCAGTAGTCTAGGGACAGGGGGAACTGAAGCTTTCTTT	CASSLGTGGTEAFF
NA	TRBD1	TRBV29-1	TRBJ1-2	TGCAGCGCCCCGACAGGGGTCTATGGCTACACCTTC	CSAPTGVYGYTF
NA	TRBD1	TRBV10-3	TRBJ1-5	TGTGCCAAAACTTACAAGACAGGGTATCAGCCCCAGCATTTT	CAKTYKTGYQPQHF
NA	TRBD2	TRBV5-1	TRBJ2-5	TGCGCCAGCAGCCTTGGACTAGCTGTGGGGCAAGAGACCCAGTACTTC	CASSLGLAVGQETQYF
NA	TRBD1	TRBV5-1	TRBJ1-5	TGCGCCAGCAGCGCAGGACAGGGGGGCAATCAGCCCCAGCATTTT	CASSAGQGGNQPQHF
NA	NA	TRBV27	TRBJ1-2	TGTGCCAGCAGTTTAAAGCGGCCCAGATTATATGCTAACTATGGCTACACCTTC	CASSLKRPRLYANYGYTF
once	TRBD2	TRBV28	TRBJ2-4	TGTGCCAGCAGTCCCCCCCTTGAGACTAGCGTACTGGGGATTCAGTACTTC	CASSPPLETSVLGIQYF
NA	TRBD2	TRBV10-2	TRBJ2-5	TGCGCCAGCAGTGGTCGAGCGGGGTTAGAGACCCAGTACTTC	CASSGRAGLETQYF
NA	TRBD1	TRBV5-4	TRBJ2-1	TGTGCCAGCAGCCCACAGGGGGGCCATGAGCAGTTCTTC	CASSPQGGHEQFF
NA	NA	TRBV7-2	TRBJ2-7	TGTGCCAGCAGCCGGCTGGGCTCCGAGCAGTACTTC	CASSRLGSEQYF
NA	NA	TRBV30	TRBJ2-1	TGTGCCTGGAGTGACAGTCGCTCCTACAATGAGCAGTTCTTC	CAWSDSRSYNEQFF
NA	NA	TRBV5-6	TRBJ1-6	TGTGCCAGCAGCTGGGGGGTTGGTGGCAATTCACCCCTCCACTTT	CASSWGVGGNSPLHF
NA	TRBD1	TRBV7-8	TRBJ1-1	TGTGCCAGCAGCTTGACAGGGGGCGCGAACACTGAAGCTTTCTTT	CASSLTGGANTEAFF
few	TRBD1	TRBV15	TRBJ1-1	TGTGCCACCAGCAGAGATCGTAGAGGGGGCGTTTCCACTGAAGCTTTCTTT	CATSRDRRGGVSTEAFF
NA	TRBD1	TRBV19	TRBJ1-1	TGTGCCAGTAGTAGACAGGGGGTGAACACTGAAGCTTTCTTT	CASSRQGVNTEAFF
once	TRBD2	TRBV7-2	TRBJ2-7	TGTGCCAGCAGCTCTACGGGACTAGCGAGAGGCGAGCAGTACTTC	CASSSTGLARGEQYF
few	TRBD2	TRBV4-3	TRBJ2-3	TGCGCCAGCAGCCCGACGACTAGCGACACAGATACGCAGTATTTT	CASSPTTSDTDTQYF
NA	TRBD2	TRBV19	TRBJ2-7	TGTGCCAGTAGCTTCGGACTAGCGAGCTCCTACGAGCAGTACTTC	CASSFGLASSYEQYF
NA	NA	TRBV1	TRBJ2-5	TGCACCAGCAGCCGCTACAACTTCTGCGGGGCCGAAGAAGAGACCCAGTACTTC	CTSSRYNFCGAEEETQYF
NA	NA	TRBV6-5	TRBJ1-1	TGTGCCAGCAGTACGGACATACCGAACACTGAAGCTTTCTTT	CASSTDIPNTEAFF
NA	NA	TRBV5-6	TRBJ1-2	TGTGCCAGCAGCTTGTTAACATATGGCTACACCTTC	CASSLLTYGYTF
NA	NA	TRBV9	TRBJ2-7	TGTGCCAGCAGCGGGATACAGTCCTACGAGCAGTACTTC	CASSGIQSYEQYF
NA	TRBD1	TRBV19	TRBJ1-3	TGTGCCAGTAGTATCCGGGACAGCTCTGGAAACACCATATATTTT	CASSIRDSSGNTIYF
NA	NA	TRBV14	TRBJ2-1	TGTGCCAGCAGCCTCCGGGGGTGGTACAATGAGGAGCAGTTCTTC	CASSLRGWYNEEQFF
NA	TRBD1	TRBV7-2	TRBJ2-5	TGTGCCAGCAGCCAAGACAGGGGGGTACAAGAGACCCAGTACTTC	CASSQDRGVQETQYF
NA	TRBD2	TRBV5-1	TRBJ2-7	TGCGCCAGCAGCTTGACGGCTAGCGGGAGTCGAGAGCAGTACTTC	CASSLTASGSREQYF
once	TRBD1	TRBV28	TRBJ1-2	TGTGCCAGCAGGGGACAGGGGTCGACGCTCCGCTACACCTTC	CASRGQGSTLRYTF
NA	TRBD2	TRBV5-1	TRBJ2-5	TGCGCCAGCAGCATTACCCCTAGCGGGGGGGGAGACTACGAGACCCAGTACTTC	CASSITPSGGGDYETQYF
NA	NA	TRBV6-1	TRBJ1-3	TGTGCCAGCATAAGCCCTGGAAACACCATATATTTT	CASISPGNTIYF
NA	NA	TRBV5-1	TRBJ2-1	TGCGCCAGCAGCTTGGTACAGTCGGGGAATGAGCAGTTCTTC	CASSLVQSGNEQFF
NA	TRBD1	TRBV4-3	TRBJ2-6	TGCGCCAGCAGCCCGTACAGGGGGCGCTTCATGGCTGGGGCCAACGTCCTGACTTTC	CASSPYRGRFMAGANVLTF
once	NA	TRBV7-2	TRBJ2-2	TGTGCCAGCAGCTTCTACACCGGGGAGCTGTTTTTT	CASSFYTGELFF